The present T cell receptor (beta chain) was sequenced within a study of T cell responses to AZD1222 COVID-19 vaccine. Study-wide background: Second-dose recipients at about 4 or about 12 weeks were treated as one pooled group. Points from the study as a whole: Donors, mostly white British, included more females; clonal diversity was possibly underestimated. Spike-specific TCR breadth rose after two AZD1222 doses, and depth rose as well. Nearly half of spike-specific TCRs reportedly go after variant regions that carry no mutations.

V was clipped by 0 bases and J by 3 bases, with 8 bases between them. CDR3 size: 14 residues. The germline V gene has CDR1 MNHEY and CDR2 SVGAGI. Measured with immunoSEQ multiplex PCR; TCRdb has only the in-frame clones, and not every one. The sample yields about 170,000 clones, about 92% seen once. Comments on this clone: Antigen specificity is unknown.

Specimen: peripheral blood, collected on day 0 of AZD1222 vaccination. The clonotype originates from an adult in good health. The chain uses TRBV6-5 and TRBJ1-2; D is unclear. The DNA of the CDR3 is TGTGCCAGCAGTTACTCAGACCGATACTATGGCTACACCTTC. As protein: CASSYSDRYYGYTF.